The 26 T cell receptor beta chains in this list originate from one sample, sequenced in a study of radiotherapy plus CTLA-4 blockade in lung cancer. Profiling relied on immunoSEQ multiplex PCR, and the TCRdb table lists in-frame clones only, not all of them. Among 55,000 or so clones listed, almost 85% were seen once. This material consisted of peripheral blood, taken from a patient treated with radiotherapy plus ipilimumab. The source of these receptors is a human donor with non-small cell lung cancer whose response to radiotherapy plus ipilimumab could not be evaluated.

This clone has just one count. This chain joins TRBV6-1 and TRBJ2-1, with D possibly matching TRBD2 (6 bases). V lost 3 bases to trimming and J lost 0 bases, with 9 bases between them. Germline V gene sequence: CDR1 MNHNS, CDR2 SASEGT. CDR3 length: 15 residues. The CDR3 is CASSEQGLSYNEQFF. CDR3 nucleotides: TGTGCCAGCAGTGAGCAGGGACTCTCCTACAATGAGCAGTTCTTC.

This clone is medium-sized (0.01 to 0.1%) in the sample. The rearrangement joins TRBV7-9 to TRBJ1-3; no clear D. Germline CDR1 and CDR2: SEHNR and FQNEAQ (reference sequence). The CDR3 contains 17 residues. Deletions cut 1 base from V and 0 bases from J, with 13 bases between. In DNA, the CDR3 is TGTGCCAGCAGCTTAGGTGGAGCTCCCCGCTCTGGAAACACCATATATTTT. It encodes CASSLGGAPRSGNTIYF.

V is TRBV19 and J is TRBJ1-6, with D uncertain. This CDR3 contains 15 residues. Germline V gives CDR1 LNHDA, CDR2 SQIVND (reference sequence). Between the trimmed V and J ends, which lost 5 bases and 7 bases, there was a span of 15 bases. This CDR3 reads CASSPPELPNSPLHF. CDR3 sequence (DNA): TGTGCCAGTAGTCCTCCGGAGCTCCCAAATTCACCCCTCCACTTT.

CDR3 residues: CASSLFRGRTDTQYF. The DNA for the CDR3 is TGCGCCAGCAGCCTTTTCAGGGGGCGGACAGATACGCAGTATTTT. V and J are TRBV4-3 and TRBJ2-3, with 8 bases aligning to TRBD1. Trimming cost V 4 bases and J 3 bases; bases outside gene matches: 6. The V gene's germline CDR1 is LGHNA and CDR2 YSLEER. The CDR3 has 15 residues.

The rearrangement joins TRBV10-3 to TRBJ2-5; tentatively, D is TRBD2 (6 bases). With 10 bases removed from V and 4 bases from J, the gap between germline ends came to 16 bases. Germline lookup yields CDR1 ENHRY and CDR2 SYGVKD. The CDR3 consists of 13 residues. In DNA form, the CDR3 reads TGTGCCACTAACTGGGGGGAGTCAGAGACCCAGTACTTC. Translating it yields CATNWGESETQYF.

The rearrangement links TRBV19 to TRBJ1-2, with 8 bases identical to TRBD1. This CDR3 spans 12 amino acids. V shed 11 bases and J 8 bases; nucleotides not matched to a gene: 10. The germline V gene encodes CDR1 LNHDA and CDR2 SQIVND (reference sequence). The CDR3 coding sequence is TGTGCCGGGTCAGGGGGCTCTGAGGGCTACACCTTC. Protein: CAGSGGSEGYTF.

This chain joins TRBV9 and TRBJ1-2; 9 bases match TRBD1. V gave up 5 bases and J gave up 6 bases; unmatched junction bases: 17. CDR1 and CDR2 from the germline V gene are SGDLS and YYNGEE. This CDR3 region has 17 residues. The CDR3 coding sequence is TGTGCCAGCAGTACCCTCCAAGGACAGGGGCTTCTAGATGGCTACACCTTC. It specifies CASSTLQGQGLLDGYTF.

The chain joins TRBV29-1 to TRBJ1-1; 7 bases agree with TRBD1. Trimming removed 5 bases from V and 4 bases from J; junction bases left unmatched: 10. CDR1 SQVTM and CDR2 ANQGSEA come from the germline V gene. The CDR3 covers 14 residues. This chain's CDR3 is CSVHPTGLGTEAFF. CDR3 coding DNA: TGCAGCGTTCACCCGACAGGGTTAGGCACTGAAGCTTTCTTT. The full variable domain, with the rest looked up from reference TRBV29-1 and TRBJ1-1, is SAVISQKPSRDICQRGTSLTIQCQVDSQVTMMFWYRQQPGQSLTLIATANQGSEATYESGFVIDKFPISRPNLTFSTLTVSNMSPEDSSIYLCSVHPTGLGTEAFFGQGTRLTVV.

The chain joins TRBV2 to TRBJ2-6, with 9 bases fitting TRBD1. The V and J ends lost 4 bases and 1 base, in that order; junction bases with no gene match: 5. CDR3 size: 17 residues. The germline gives CDR1 SNHLY, CDR2 FYNNEI. CDR3 nucleotides: TGTGCCAGCAGTGGCCGGGACAGGGAGTCTGGGGCCAACGTCCTGACTTTC. Its protein product is CASSGRDRESGANVLTF.

In its sample, this clone was seen a few times. The chain carries TRBV2 and TRBJ1-1; D remains unclear. This CDR3 has 13 residues. The germline V gene has CDR1 SNHLY and CDR2 FYNNEI. V lost 2 bases and J 3 bases, leaving 7 bases between the germline ends. CDR3 region: CASSELEDTEAFF. CDR3 nucleotides: TGTGCCAGCAGTGAATTGGAGGACACTGAAGCTTTCTTT.

The V gene is TRBV7-6, the J gene TRBJ2-5, with TRBD1 as a possible D gene (5 bases). The V gene lost 5 bases and the J gene lost 0 bases, with 13 bases spanning the gap. The CDR3 loop spans 15 amino acids. From germline, CDR1 is SGHVS and CDR2 FNYEAQ. CDR3 nucleotides: TGTGCCAGCAGCCGAAGCGACAGTAACCAAGAGACCCAGTACTTC. Its translation is CASSRSDSNQETQYF.

This clone appeared a single time. The V gene is TRBV28, the J gene TRBJ1-5; TRBD1 might be the D (5 bases). CDR1 is MDHEN and CDR2 is SYDVKM in the germline V gene. V lost 5 bases, J lost 3 bases, and 14 bases lay in between. The CDR3 has 15 residues. This CDR3 reads CASSDWGGINQPQHF. The CDR3 DNA reads TGTGCCAGCAGTGATTGGGGGGGGATCAATCAGCCCCAGCATTTT.

The chain couples TRBV19 to TRBJ1-1, with D possibly matching TRBD1 (5 bases). V dropped 7 bases and J dropped 5 bases, with 20 bases sitting between them. CDR1 is LNHDA and CDR2 is SQIVND in the germline V gene (reference sequence). This CDR3 spans 15 amino acids. In DNA form, the CDR3 reads TGTGCCAGTACCCTAGCAGCGGGGCCGGGAACTGAAGCTTTCTTT. This codes for CASTLAAGPGTEAFF.

This chain links TRBV6-5 with TRBJ2-5; TRBD2 might be the D (5 bases). CDR3 length: 16 amino acids. Germline V CDR1 and CDR2: MNHEY, SVGAGI. Trimming pared 0 bases from V and 5 bases from J, leaving 16 bases between. CDR3 DNA sequence: TGTGCCAGCAGTTACTCGAGGGTAGGAATTGTCGAGACCCAGTACTTC. Amino acid sequence: CASSYSRVGIVETQYF.

The chain carries TRBV14 and TRBJ2-7; D gene unclear. The ends were cut back, 5 bases at V and 0 bases at J, with 5 bases in the middle. CDR3 size: 12 residues. Germline CDR1 is SGHDN and CDR2 is FVKESK. Here the CDR3 reads CASSGHSYEQYF. DNA for the CDR3: TGTGCCAGCAGCGGCCACTCCTACGAGCAGTACTTC.

This chain connects TRBV18 to TRBJ2-7, with TRBD2 matching 14 bases. Germline V gene lookup returns CDR1 KGHSH and CDR2 LQKENI. This CDR3 contains 16 residues. The V and J ends lost 3 bases and 3 bases, in that order; junction bases with no gene match: 4. In DNA, the CDR3 is TGTGCCAGCTCACCGCCGGGACTAGCGGGGGACTACGAGCAGTACTTC. Its protein is CASSPPGLAGDYEQYF.

This rearrangement joins TRBV19 to TRBJ2-3; the match to TRBD2 covers 14 bases. Germline V gene lookup returns CDR1 LNHDA and CDR2 SQIVND (reference sequence). After removal of 7 bases from V and 0 bases from J, the junction contained 12 bases not matched to a gene. The CDR3 consists of 19 residues. The CDR3 here is CASTRVGLAGVSSTDTQYF. The CDR3 DNA sequence: TGTGCCAGTACCCGTGTGGGACTAGCGGGGGTTTCTAGCACAGATACGCAGTATTTT.

The rearrangement joins TRBV30 to TRBJ1-4; D uncertain. CDR3 length: 15 residues. Germline V lookup: CDR1 GTSNPN, CDR2 SVGIG (reference sequence). V lost 2 bases to trimming and J lost 4 bases, with 14 bases between them. This chain's CDR3 is CAWSTRGRRNEKLFF. The CDR3 DNA is TGTGCCTGGAGTACCCGGGGAAGACGTAATGAAAAACTGTTTTTT.

The chain couples TRBV5-1 to TRBJ2-5; 10 nucleotides match TRBD2. The germline gives CDR1 SGHRS, CDR2 YFSETQ. The CDR3 is 16 residues long. V was pared by 4 bases and J by 5 bases, with 11 bases of the junction left unmatched. In DNA, the CDR3 is TGCGCCAGCAGCCCTAATGGTGGGACTAGCGAGGAGACCCAGTACTTC. It translates to CASSPNGGTSEETQYF.

The chain joins TRBV2 to TRBJ2-7; unclear D gene. The germline gives CDR1 SNHLY, CDR2 FYNNEI. The CDR3 spans 13 residues. The V end was cut by 4 bases, the J end by 6 bases, with 13 bases between. CDR3 region: CASSVRYSSEQYF. The CDR3 DNA follows: TGTGCCAGCAGTGTAAGGTACAGCAGCGAGCAGTACTTC.

The V gene is TRBV30, the J gene TRBJ2-5; 8 nucleotides align to TRBD2. After removal of 6 bases from V and 3 bases from J, the junction contained 9 bases not matched to a gene. The CDR3 contains 14 residues. Germline CDR1 is GTSNPN and CDR2 is SVGIG (reference sequence). CDR3 DNA: TGTGCCTGCGCTCGGGGGGGGGCCGAAGAGACCCAGTACTTC. Translation gives CACARGGAEETQYF.

The chain joins TRBV4-1 to TRBJ2-1; 9 nucleotides agree with TRBD2. Germline trimming cut 0 bases from V and 3 bases from J; bases unmatched to any gene: 3. CDR1 is MGHRA and CDR2 is YSYEKL in the germline V gene. The CDR3 contains 16 residues. Here the CDR3 reads CASSQDTLAGYNEQFF. The CDR3 DNA reads TGCGCCAGCAGCCAAGATACACTAGCGGGCTACAATGAGCAGTTCTTC.

This clone was detected once. The gene calls are TRBV5-5 and TRBJ2-6; 13 nucleotides align to TRBD2. The CDR3 is 17 amino acids. V lost 4 bases, J lost 3 bases, and 4 bases stayed unmatched. CDR1 and CDR2 (germline): SGHKS, YYEKEE (reference sequence). The CDR3 loop is CASSGLAGDNGANVLTF. CDR3 DNA: TGTGCCAGCAGCGGACTAGCGGGAGATAATGGGGCCAACGTCCTGACTTTC.

This chain joins TRBV7-6 and TRBJ2-7, with TRBD1 matching over 8 bases. CDR3 length: 15 residues. Germline V gene lookup returns CDR1 SGHVS and CDR2 FNYEAQ. V dropped 3 bases and J dropped 4; count of bases not matched to a gene: 8. The CDR3 sequence is CASSLAAGGLYEQYF. CDR3 sequence (DNA): TGTGCCAGCAGCTTGGCTGCAGGGGGCCTTTACGAGCAGTACTTC.

This clone came up once. The J gene is TRBJ1-1, the V gene TRBV29-1; 12 bases are a match to TRBD1. Germline loops: CDR1 SQVTM, CDR2 ANQGSEA. This CDR3 is built from 15 residues. V shed 3 bases, J shed 4 bases, and the junction held 6 bases outside the gene matches. The CDR3 nucleotides are TGCAGCGTTGAGGGGACAGGGGGCGGGCCCACTGAAGCTTTCTTT. Residues: CSVEGTGGGPTEAFF.

The chain joins TRBV27 to TRBJ2-7; tentatively, D is TRBD2 (5 bases). Germline CDR1 and CDR2: MNHEY and SMNVEV (reference sequence). This CDR3 has 13 residues. Trimming shortened V by 6 bases and J by 4 bases, and 13 bases separated the two germline ends. The CDR3 region has the DNA TGTGCCAGCAGCCCCAGGCCGGGGTACGAGCAGTACTTC. Translating gives CASSPRPGYEQYF.